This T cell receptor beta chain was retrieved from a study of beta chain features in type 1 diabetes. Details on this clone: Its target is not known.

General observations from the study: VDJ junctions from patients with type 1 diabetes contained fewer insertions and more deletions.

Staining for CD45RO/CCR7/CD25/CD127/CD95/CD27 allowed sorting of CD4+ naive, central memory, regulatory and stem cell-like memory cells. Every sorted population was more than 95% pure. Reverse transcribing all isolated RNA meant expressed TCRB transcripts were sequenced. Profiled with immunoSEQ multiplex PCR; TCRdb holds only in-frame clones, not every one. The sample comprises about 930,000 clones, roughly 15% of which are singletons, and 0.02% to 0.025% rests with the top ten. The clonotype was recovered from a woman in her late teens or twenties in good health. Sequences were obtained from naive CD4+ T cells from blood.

The CDR3 DNA reads as TGTGCCAGCAGTTCCCCTCTAGCGGGAGGCCTCAATGAGCAGTTCTTC. Protein product: CASSSPLAGGLNEQFF. V usage is TRBV27 and J usage is TRBJ2-1, with 11 bases identical to TRBD2. V dropped 4 bases and J dropped 6; count of bases not matched to a gene: 8. The CDR3 consists of 16 residues. CDR1 and CDR2 from the germline V gene are MNHEY and SMNVEV (reference sequence).